The rows below give T cell receptor beta chains drawn from one sample of a study of OX40 agonist ivuxolimab in advanced cancers. This table comes from immunoSEQ multiplex PCR, and its TCRdb copy is limited to in-frame clones, with some not included. In the table there are tens of thousands of clones, about 94% of which are singletons. The specimen was CD4+ or CD8+ T cells sorted from blood, collected in a trial of the OX40 agonist ivuxolimab. The receptors come from an adult with an advanced solid tumor such as melanoma, head and neck, liver or kidney cancer. CDR3s include the opening cysteine and the closing phenylalanine or tryptophan. A D gene is named only where the DNA matches it firmly. Expanded clones are given a class, and other clones once, few, many or no size at all.

V: TRBV15
J: TRBJ2-6
D: -
size: -
CDR3: CATSMKWPGANVLTF
DNA: TGTGCCACCAGCATGAAATGGCCCGGGGCCAACGTCCTGACTTTC

V: TRBV7-8
J: TRBJ1-2
D: TRBD1
size: once
CDR3: CASSLIQGDGYTF
DNA: TGTGCCAGCAGCCTGATCCAGGGGGATGGCTACACCTTC

V: TRBV27
J: TRBJ2-3
D: -
size: -
CDR3: CASSPLGLSTDTQYF
DNA: TGTGCCAGCAGTCCGTTAGGGCTGAGCACAGATACGCAGTATTTT

V: TRBV6-1
J: TRBJ1-1
D: -
size: -
CDR3: CASSGQEGAEAFF
DNA: TGTGCCAGCAGTGGGCAGGAAGGAGCTGAAGCTTTCTTT

V: TRBV7-6
J: TRBJ1-1
D: -
size: -
CDR3: CASSSFWGTVATEAFF
DNA: TGTGCCAGCAGCTCCTTTTGGGGAACGGTGGCCACTGAAGCTTTCTTT

V: TRBV5-4
J: TRBJ2-1
D: -
size: -
CDR3: CASSLAARPYNEQFF
DNA: TGTGCCAGCAGCTTGGCGGCGAGGCCCTACAATGAGCAGTTCTTC

V: TRBV19
J: TRBJ1-2
D: TRBD1
size: once
CDR3: CAARDREVGGYTF
DNA: TGTGCCGCCCGGGACAGGGAAGTTGGTGGCTACACCTTC

V: TRBV21-1
J: TRBJ2-7
D: -
size: -
CDR3: CASSKAGTESYEQYF
DNA: TGTGCCAGCAGCAAAGCCGGGACTGAAAGCTACGAGCAGTACTTC

V: TRBV30
J: TRBJ2-7
D: -
size: -
CDR3: CAWTPGSSYEQYF
DNA: TGTGCCTGGACCCCAGGGAGCTCCTACGAGCAGTACTTC

V: TRBV25-1
J: TRBJ1-2
D: -
size: -
CDR3: CASSDQGSYTF
DNA: TGTGCCAGCAGTGACCAGGGGTCCTACACCTTC

V: TRBV6-6
J: TRBJ2-7
D: TRBD1
size: once
CDR3: CASSYTAETGRYEQYF
DNA: TGTGCCAGCAGTTACACGGCCGAGACAGGGAGATACGAGCAGTACTTC

V: TRBV5-6
J: TRBJ1-4
D: -
size: -
CDR3: CASSGESVPDEKLFF
DNA: TGTGCCAGCAGCGGGGAATCGGTCCCAGATGAAAAACTGTTTTTT

V: TRBV9
J: TRBJ1-2
D: TRBD1
size: -
CDR3: CASSAPPGTGNDNYGYTF
DNA: TGTGCCAGCAGCGCCCCCCCAGGGACAGGGAATGATAACTATGGCTACACCTTC

V: TRBV7-6
J: TRBJ2-7
D: -
size: -
CDR3: CASSRDGGRASF
DNA: TGTGCCAGCAGCCGTGACGGGGGGCGCGCTTCCTTC

V: TRBV19
J: TRBJ2-7
D: -
size: -
CDR3: CASSPGQAYEQYF
DNA: TGTGCCAGTAGTCCTGGACAAGCCTACGAGCAGTACTTC

V: TRBV13
J: TRBJ2-7
D: -
size: -
CDR3: CASSLGGRLHEQYF
DNA: TGTGCCAGCAGCTTGGGGGGTCGCCTCCACGAGCAGTACTTC

V: TRBV9
J: TRBJ2-1
D: TRBD2
size: -
CDR3: CASSSDSGGPREQFF
DNA: TGTGCCAGCAGCTCGGATAGCGGGGGGCCCCGAGAGCAGTTCTTC